The present T cell receptor beta chain was sequenced within a study of monozygotic twins with inflammatory bowel disease. General study results and limits: Healthy co-twins had higher TCRbeta inverse Simpson diversity than their IBD twins. None of the different T cell subtypes could be distinguished from one another.

Points on this clonotype: Its antigen is still unknown.

CDR1 is MNHEY and CDR2 is SVGAGI in the germline V gene. The CDR3 runs 15 residues. TCRdb re-called the 5' RACE reads and gives one entry per CDR3 protein, without DNA. The sample totals over 150,000 distinct CDR3 sequences. V and J are TRBV6-5 and TRBJ2-2; TCRdb returns TRBD1, unconfirmable since there is no DNA. Sequences were obtained from blood. The receptor comes from a human donor with ulcerative colitis or Crohn's disease, or a healthy co-twin of an affected twin (not recorded which). This chain's CDR3 is CASSLFTGVPGELFF.